Included here is one T cell receptor beta chain sequence, with context. The antigen remains unidentified. The data were obtained in a study of T cell repertoires in cytomegalovirus infection. TCRdb fed the reads into MiXCR, producing one record per CDR3 protein. The sample contains about 900,000 distinct CDR3 sequences, more than 25% of which appear only once. V lost 5 bases to trimming and J lost 7 bases, with 6 bases between them. CDR1 and CDR2 from the germline V gene are LNHDA and SQIVND (reference sequence). This CDR3 region has 11 residues. This TCR was sampled from a human donor in good health (CMV status not recorded). Some clones in this sample may be carry-over from other donors' samples. The chain uses TRBV19 and TRBJ1-3, with D unclear. This material consisted of cultured CD8+ T cells from PBMCs, taken from culture after CMV antigen stimulation. The CDR3 here is CASSVWNTIYF. In DNA form, the CDR3 reads TGTGCCAGTAGTGTGTGGAACACCATATATTTT.